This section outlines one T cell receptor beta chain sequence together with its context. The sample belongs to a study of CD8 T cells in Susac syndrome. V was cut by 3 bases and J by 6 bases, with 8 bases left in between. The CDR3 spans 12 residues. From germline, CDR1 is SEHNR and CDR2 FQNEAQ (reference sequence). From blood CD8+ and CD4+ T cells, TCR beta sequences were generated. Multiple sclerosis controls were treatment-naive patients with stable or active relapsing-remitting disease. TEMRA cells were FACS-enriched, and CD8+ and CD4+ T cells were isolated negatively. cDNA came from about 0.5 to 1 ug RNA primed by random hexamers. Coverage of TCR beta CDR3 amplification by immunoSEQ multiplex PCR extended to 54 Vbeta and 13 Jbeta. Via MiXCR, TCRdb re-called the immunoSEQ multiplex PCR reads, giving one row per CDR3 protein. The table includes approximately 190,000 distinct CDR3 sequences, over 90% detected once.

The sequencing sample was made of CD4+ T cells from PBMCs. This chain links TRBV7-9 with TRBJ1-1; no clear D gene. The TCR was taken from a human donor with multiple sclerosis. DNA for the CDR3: TGTGCCAGCAGCTTTCCTGGGTCTGAAGCTTTCTTT. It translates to CASSFPGSEAFF.